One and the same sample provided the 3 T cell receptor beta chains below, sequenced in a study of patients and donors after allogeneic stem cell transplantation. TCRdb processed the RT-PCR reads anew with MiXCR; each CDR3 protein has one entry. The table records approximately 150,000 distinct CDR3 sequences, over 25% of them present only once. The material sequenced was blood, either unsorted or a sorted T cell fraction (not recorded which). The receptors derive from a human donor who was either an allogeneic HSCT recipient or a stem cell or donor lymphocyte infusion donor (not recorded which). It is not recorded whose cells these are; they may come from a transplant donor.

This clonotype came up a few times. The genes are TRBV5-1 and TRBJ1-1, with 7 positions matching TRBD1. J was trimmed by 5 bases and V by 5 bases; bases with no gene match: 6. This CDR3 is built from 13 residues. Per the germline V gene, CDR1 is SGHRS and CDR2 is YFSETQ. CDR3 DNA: TGCGCCAGCAGTTTTACAGGGGAGACTGAAGCTTTCTTT. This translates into CASSFTGETEAFF.

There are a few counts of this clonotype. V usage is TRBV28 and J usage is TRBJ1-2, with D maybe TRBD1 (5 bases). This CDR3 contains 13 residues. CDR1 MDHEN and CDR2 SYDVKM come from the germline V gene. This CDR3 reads CLTEGKGNYGYTF. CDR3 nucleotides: TGTCTCACCGAGGGGAAGGGAAACTATGGCTACACCTTC.

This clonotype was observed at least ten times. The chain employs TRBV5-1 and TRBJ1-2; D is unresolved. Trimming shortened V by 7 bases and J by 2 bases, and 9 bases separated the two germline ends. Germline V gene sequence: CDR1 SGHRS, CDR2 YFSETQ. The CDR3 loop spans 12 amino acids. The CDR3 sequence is CASAAGNYGYTF. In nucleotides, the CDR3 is TGCGCCAGCGCAGCCGGAAACTATGGCTACACCTTC.